A single sample gave rise to the 2 T cell receptor beta chains below, sequenced in a study of radiation and T cells in renal cell carcinoma. Regarding time point: baseline pretreatment blood. Described treatment: 15 Gy SBRT to primary tumor, nephrectomy 4 weeks later. The protocol was immunoSEQ multiplex PCR, while the TCRdb copy is restricted to in-frame clones and leaves out a portion. The profile shows 150,000 or so clones, about 85% of them singletons. This sample comprised blood, obtained from a patient whose treatment included radiotherapy and nephrectomy. These receptors all stem from a woman between 65 and 79 years old with renal cell carcinoma.

The rearrangement uses TRBV19 and TRBJ2-1; tentatively, D is TRBD1 (5 bases). Germline CDR1 reads LNHDA; CDR2 reads SQIVND (reference sequence). The CDR3 has 13 amino acids. Trimming shortened V by 4 bases and J by 8 bases, and 12 bases separated the two germline ends. Here the CDR3 DNA reads TGTGCCAGTAGTACAGGGAATAGGGATGAGCAGTTCTTC. It is translated as CASSTGNRDEQFF.

The V gene is TRBV11-2, the J gene TRBJ1-5; D perhaps matches TRBD1 (6 bases). V was cut by 1 base and J by 6 bases, with 13 bases left in between. Germline-derived CDR1 and CDR2 are SGHAT and FQNNGV. This CDR3 is 15 amino acids long. In DNA form, the CDR3 reads TGTGCCAGCAGCTTAGCAGGGGAAATGGGTCAGCCCCAGCATTTT. The encoded protein is CASSLAGEMGQPQHF.